Only one count was recorded for the clone carrying this T cell receptor (beta chain). Trimming left V 0 bases short and J 10 bases short, with 12 bases between. The germline V gene encodes CDR1 LNHNV and CDR2 YYDKDF (reference sequence). CDR3 size: 13 residues. Individual cDNA molecules each received unique molecular identifiers attached to them. TCRdb re-called the 5' RACE reads through MiXCR, storing one row per CDR3 protein. The top ten clones hold around 1.7% of a sample with 55,000 to 70,000 distinct CDR3 sequences, more than 9% of them seen once. This sample stems from a study of early T cells in non-severe SARS-CoV-2 infection.

The chain couples TRBV15 to TRBJ1-1; D remains unclear. This receptor was taken from an adult who was a healthcare worker with PCR-confirmed SARS-CoV-2 infection or an uninfected control (not recorded which). The sequenced sample was whole blood. The CDR3: CATSRDRGEGAFF. The CDR3 DNA follows: TGTGCCACCAGCAGAGATCGTGGGGAGGGAGCTTTCTTT.